Given below is one T cell receptor beta chain in context. What it recognizes is unknown. Per germline, CDR1 MNHEY and CDR2 SVGAGI. V shed 6 bases, J shed 7 bases, and the junction held 6 bases outside the gene matches. The CDR3 is 13 amino acids. This sample stems from a study of cytomegalovirus exposure and HLA in healthy donors. Overall study results and limits: Reports indicated that the classifier achieved high specificity and sensitivity in diagnosing cytomegalovirus status.

Measured with immunoSEQ multiplex PCR; TCRdb has only the in-frame clones, and not every one. The sample shows approximately 270,000 clones, over 75% of them seen only once. This TCR was recovered from a man between 18 and 29 years old in good health and CMV-seropositive. The rearrangement joins TRBV6-5 to TRBJ1-2; 9 bases align to TRBD1. The sample comprised PBMCs. CDR3 loop: CASRKTGGGGYTF. In DNA form, the CDR3 reads TGTGCCAGCAGAAAAACAGGGGGCGGTGGCTACACCTTC.